A single sample gave rise to the 24 T cell receptor beta chains below, sequenced in a study of a mutant IDH1 vaccine in newly diagnosed glioma. Some clones are missing from TCRdb's copy, which holds only in-frame ones; the method was immunoSEQ multiplex PCR. The sample lists tens of thousands of clones; roughly 90% were seen once. These receptors' antigens are unknown. Described time point: week 5, during vaccination. Every single dose of the vaccine, 300 ug of mutant IDH1 20-mer peptide, came with topical imiquimod. The sample here was PBMCs, taken from a glioma patient whose treatment included an IDH1 peptide vaccine. The receptors were gathered from a woman in her forties or fifties with glioma.

The chain combines TRBV18 with TRBJ1-5; maybe TRBD1 (5 bases). The V end was cut by 4 bases, the J end by 7 bases, with 14 bases between. Germline V gene sequence: CDR1 KGHSH, CDR2 LQKENI. CDR3 length: 14 residues. The CDR3 DNA is TGTGCCAGCTCACATTGGGACTTGGACCAGCCCCAGCATTTT. It specifies CASSHWDLDQPQHF.

The table lists this clone with a count of one. The V gene is TRBV7-9, the J gene TRBJ1-6; D is undetermined. V gave up 2 bases and J gave up 9 bases, with 8 bases separating them. The CDR3 is 13 amino acids. In germline, CDR1 is SEHNR, CDR2 FQNEAQ (reference sequence). CDR3 DNA sequence: TGTGCCAGCAGCTTAATAAGCGGTTCACCCCTCCACTTT. Protein product: CASSLISGSPLHF.

V and J are TRBV9 and TRBJ2-7; the D gene is possibly TRBD2 (5 bases). The CDR3 runs 12 residues. Deletions cut 5 bases from V and 2 bases from J, with 8 bases between. Germline V gene lookup returns CDR1 SGDLS and CDR2 YYNGEE. The CDR3: CASSRTAYEQYF. The DNA for the CDR3 is TGTGCCAGCAGTCGGACTGCCTACGAGCAGTACTTC.

The CDR3 nucleotides read TGTGCCAGCAGCTCTGGATCTCCACGGCAGTATTTT. This encodes CASSSGSPRQYF. The rearrangement links TRBV7-9 to TRBJ2-3; D ambiguous. Deletions cut 4 bases from V and 11 bases from J, with 13 bases between. CDR1 and CDR2 from the germline V gene are SEHNR and FQNEAQ (reference sequence). The CDR3 runs 12 residues.

The CDR3 loop reads CASSRTLNTEAFF. Written as DNA, the CDR3 is TGTGCCAGCAGCCGGACTTTGAACACTGAAGCTTTCTTT. The rearrangement uses TRBV9 and TRBJ1-1; no clear D gene. The CDR3 has 13 amino acids. Trimming took off 4 bases at V and 0 bases at J, with 7 bases between the two ends. Germline CDR1 and CDR2: SGDLS and YYNGEE. Using reference TRBV9 and TRBJ1-1 for the parts outside the CDR3, the full variable domain is DSGVTQTPKHLITATGQRVTLRCSPRSGDLSVYWYQQSLDQGLQFLIQYYNGEERAKGNILERFSAQQFPDLHSELNLSSLELGDSALYFCASSRTLNTEAFFGQGTRLTVV.

The V and J genes are TRBV7-9 and TRBJ2-1; 7 nucleotides match TRBD2. Per the germline V gene, CDR1 is SEHNR and CDR2 is FQNEAQ (reference sequence). There are 15 residues in the CDR3. The junction had 11 bases not matched to a gene; V was cut back by 5 bases and J by 7 bases. The CDR3 sequence: CASSPWGGGHNEQFF. CDR3 sequence (DNA): TGTGCCAGCAGCCCATGGGGGGGAGGACATAATGAGCAGTTCTTC.

J is TRBJ1-1 and V is TRBV5-1; 7 nucleotides match TRBD1. CDR1 is SGHRS and CDR2 is YFSETQ in the germline V gene. The CDR3 loop spans 13 amino acids. V shed 2 bases and J 4 bases; nucleotides not matched to a gene: 2. For the CDR3, the DNA is TGCGCCAGCAGCTTCAGACAGGGCACTGAAGCTTTCTTT. Its protein is CASSFRQGTEAFF.

As concerns this clone: Germline is not matched at one junction end, which may reflect a read error. Other DNA variants within this sample encode the same CDR3. The genes are TRBV5-1 and TRBJ1-1, with 9 bases aligning to TRBD1. Germline CDR1 SGHRS, CDR2 YFSETQ. The CDR3 is 16 amino acids. Here the CDR3 reads CASSLHLGQGYTEAFF. In nucleotides, the CDR3 is TGCGCCAGCAGCTTGCACTTAGGACAGGGGTACACTGAGGCTTTCTTT.

This sequence joins TRBV30 and TRBJ1-2; D not certain. Germline-derived CDR1 and CDR2 are GTSNPN and SVGIG (reference sequence). The CDR3 has 15 residues. The V gene lost 0 bases and the J gene lost 1 base, with 12 bases spanning the gap. This CDR3 reads CAWSVPWRVNYGYTF. The CDR3 DNA follows: TGTGCCTGGAGTGTCCCGTGGAGGGTTAACTATGGCTACACCTTC.

The V call is TRBV7-3, the J call TRBJ1-1; 8 positions match TRBD1. This CDR3 has 15 residues. V lost 5 bases, J lost 1 base, and 6 bases stayed unmatched. Germline V gene lookup returns CDR1 SGHTA and CDR2 FQGTGA. CDR3 amino acids: CASSEQGGANTEAFF. The CDR3, as DNA: TGTGCCAGCAGCGAACAGGGGGGCGCGAACACTGAAGCTTTCTTT.

This sequence joins TRBV5-4 and TRBJ2-2; 11 bases agree with TRBD2. Trimming removed 0 bases from V and 6 bases from J; junction bases left unmatched: 4. This CDR3 has 16 amino acids. CDR1 and CDR2 (germline): SGHNT, YYREEE (reference sequence). The CDR3 region is CASSLVTSGSSGELFF. For the CDR3, the DNA is TGTGCCAGCAGCTTGGTTACTAGCGGGAGCTCCGGGGAGCTGTTTTTT.

The chain combines TRBV28 with TRBJ1-5, with D perhaps TRBD1 (6 bases). The V end was cut by 5 bases, the J end by 7 bases, with 18 bases between. Germline V CDR1 and CDR2: MDHEN, SYDVKM. The length of the CDR3 is 15 residues. This CDR3 is CASSTSGTLRQPQHF. CDR3 DNA: TGTGCCAGCAGTACCTCCGGGACACTCCGGCAGCCCCAGCATTTT.

The chain combines TRBV18 with TRBJ2-1, with D possibly matching TRBD2 (6 bases). The V end lost 0 bases, the J end lost 5 bases, and 14 bases lay between the germline ends. Germline-derived CDR1 and CDR2 are KGHSH and LQKENI. The CDR3 is 16 residues long. DNA of the CDR3: TGTGCCAGCTCACCACCGCCTAGCGCGGGGAACAATGAGCAGTTCTTC. Translation: CASSPPPSAGNNEQFF.

The genes are TRBV4-1 and TRBJ1-6; 12 positions match TRBD1. From germline, CDR1 is MGHRA and CDR2 YSYEKL. The length of the CDR3 is 16 residues. The junction had 6 bases not matched to a gene; V was cut back by 3 bases and J by 9 bases. CDR3 loop: CASSHLPGQGASPLHF. The CDR3 nucleotides read TGCGCCAGCAGCCATCTCCCGGGACAGGGGGCTTCACCCCTCCACTTT.

This rearrangement joins TRBV4-1 to TRBJ2-1, with D possibly being TRBD2 (6 bases). The V gene lost 2 bases and the J gene lost 0 bases, with 17 bases spanning the gap. Germline V gives CDR1 MGHRA, CDR2 YSYEKL. The length of the CDR3 is 18 residues. CDR3 protein: CASSQRASVQSSYNEQFF. CDR3 coding DNA: TGCGCCAGCAGCCAACGGGCTAGCGTCCAAAGCTCCTACAATGAGCAGTTCTTC.

The chain joins TRBV11-3 to TRBJ2-7; 8 bases align to TRBD2. The length of the CDR3 is 15 residues. The germline gives CDR1 SGHNT, CDR2 YENEEA. Trimming removed 5 bases from V and 7 bases from J; junction bases left unmatched: 13. CDR3 residues: CASSPGGTRTREQYF. The CDR3 nucleotides read TGTGCCAGCAGCCCAGGAGGGACTAGAACCCGGGAGCAGTACTTC.

This clone was seen only once. The junction and the germline gene differ at one end; a read error may be behind it. The same CDR3 also results from other DNA sequences found in this sample. The CDR3 sequence: CATSREGSLWKGTIYF. CDR3 bases: TGTGCTACCAGTCGGGAAGGCAGTCTCTGGAAGGGCACCATATATTTT. V is TRBV15 and J is TRBJ1-3; unclear D gene. Germline V gene sequence: CDR1 LNHNV, CDR2 YYDKDF (reference sequence). The CDR3 is 16 residues long.

The chain recombines TRBV11-2 with TRBJ2-6; TRBD1 is a possible D gene (6 bases). Germline CDR1 reads SGHAT; CDR2 reads FQNNGV. CDR3 length equals 17 residues. V dropped 3 bases and J dropped 0 bases, with 12 bases sitting between them. CDR3 nucleotide sequence: TGTGCCAGCAGCTTCCAGACAGGCCGCTCTGGGGCCAACGTCCTGACTTTC. Its translation is CASSFQTGRSGANVLTF.

The J gene is TRBJ1-5, the V gene TRBV18; D uncertain. CDR1 KGHSH and CDR2 LQKENI come from the germline V gene. Trimming removed 0 bases from V and 3 bases from J, with 6 bases in between. This CDR3 has 14 amino acids. CDR3 DNA sequence: TGTGCCAGCTCACCACCAGAGTCCAATCAGCCCCAGCATTTT. It encodes CASSPPESNQPQHF.

The genes are TRBV28 and TRBJ2-7; a possible D gene is TRBD1 (5 bases). In germline, CDR1 is MDHEN, CDR2 SYDVKM. V was cut by 3 bases and J by 7 bases, with 7 bases left in between. The CDR3 length is 11 residues. The CDR3 DNA reads as TGTGCCAGCAGTTTGGGGCGGGAGCAGTACTTC. Amino acid sequence: CASSLGREQYF.

The chain recombines TRBV4-1 with TRBJ2-3, with 11 bases that match TRBD2. This CDR3 spans 19 amino acids. V was pared by 3 bases and J by 7 bases, with 18 bases of the junction left unmatched. CDR1 is MGHRA and CDR2 is YSYEKL in the germline V gene. The CDR3 loop is CASSHQGGGSGRAGNTQYF. DNA of the CDR3: TGCGCCAGCAGCCATCAAGGGGGAGGTAGCGGGAGGGCCGGAAATACGCAGTATTTT.

The CDR3 reads CASSLRTGWRETQYF. CDR3 in DNA: TGTGCCAGCAGTTTAAGAACAGGGTGGCGAGAGACCCAGTACTTC. This rearrangement joins TRBV28 to TRBJ2-5, with TRBD1 as a possible D gene (6 bases). The CDR3 is made up of 15 amino acids. The V gene's germline CDR1 is MDHEN and CDR2 SYDVKM. The V and J ends lost 2 bases and 4 bases respectively, with 14 bases between them.

The CDR3, as DNA: TGTGCCAGCAGTGAGGGGACTCCATACGAGCAGTACTTC. Translated, it gives CASSEGTPYEQYF. This rearrangement joins TRBV6-1 to TRBJ2-7; maybe TRBD2 (6 bases). The CDR3 runs to 13 residues. Germline V CDR1 and CDR2: MNHNS, SASEGT. The ends were cut back, 3 bases at V and 4 bases at J, with 10 bases in the middle.

This chain connects TRBV27 to TRBJ2-7; the D gene is possibly TRBD1 (6 bases). The CDR3 totals 15 residues. The ends were cut back, 2 bases at V and 0 bases at J, with 11 bases in the middle. Germline V gives CDR1 MNHEY, CDR2 SMNVEV (reference sequence). The CDR3 coding sequence is TGTGCCAGCAGTTTACGGCAGGGGACCTCCTACGAGCAGTACTTC. Translated: CASSLRQGTSYEQYF.